The sequence of this T cell receptor (beta chain) was determined in a study of CD8 T cells in ankylosing spondylitis. General observations from the study: Disease-linked clones were found to be CD8+ and relatively rare in peripheral blood. Past research had described some motif variants in reactive arthritis synovial fluid and blood. Made up of several highly homologous variants, a TCR beta motif appeared characteristic of ankylosing spondylitis blood. Significant enrichment of disease-linked clones was reportedly seen in matched ankylosing spondylitis synovial fluid.

Quantitative 5'-RACE was performed with molecular barcodes, and it yielded the TCR beta libraries. One entry per CDR3 protein, called by TCRdb with MiXCR from the 5' RACE reads. The sample has 220,000 or so distinct CDR3 sequences; approximately 20% are singletons. The V and J ends lost 4 bases and 1 base respectively, with 14 bases between them. This CDR3 has 16 residues. Germline V gene data show CDR1 as KGHDR and CDR2 as SFDVKD. Concerning this clonotype itself: Its cognate antigen is unknown.

This sequence joins TRBV24-1 and TRBJ2-3; D is ambiguous. The clonotype originates from a male donor with ankylosing spondylitis. Sequenced sample: blood, either unsorted or a sorted T cell fraction (not recorded which). CDR3 DNA: TGTGCCACCAGTGACCTGACTCAGGCGGGCACAGATACGCAGTATTTT. As protein: CATSDLTQAGTDTQYF.